These T cell receptor beta chains were read from a single sample in a study of T cells in tuberculosis. Assay: immunoSEQ multiplex PCR; the TCRdb copy retains only in-frame clones and omits some. The sample lists around 38,000 clones; 95% were seen once. Source material: PBMCs. These receptors were obtained from a donor between 10 and 35 years old with latent tuberculosis or without tuberculosis infection. Both conserved end residues are part of each CDR3. Fields, in order: J gene, clone size, D gene, V gene, CDR3 length, CDR3 protein, CDR3 DNA. A D gene is named only where the DNA matches it firmly. Expanded clones are given a class, and other clones once, few, many or no size at all.

j_call: TRBJ2-7; clone_size: NA; d_call: NA; v_call: TRBV5-4; cdr3_length: 14; cdr3_aa: CASSQGAGAGEQYF; cdr3_nt: TGTGCCAGCAGTCAGGGGGCGGGAGCAGGCGAGCAGTACTTC
j_call: TRBJ1-1; clone_size: few; d_call: TRBD1; v_call: TRBV6-1; cdr3_length: 15; cdr3_aa: CASSEEGQGWTEAFF; cdr3_nt: TGTGCCAGCAGTGAAGAGGGACAGGGGTGGACTGAAGCTTTCTTT
j_call: TRBJ2-5; clone_size: NA; d_call: NA; v_call: TRBV6-1; cdr3_length: 13; cdr3_aa: CASSKPPKETQYF; cdr3_nt: TGTGCCAGCAGCAAGCCCCCCAAAGAGACCCAGTACTTC
j_call: TRBJ2-1; clone_size: NA; d_call: TRBD1; v_call: TRBV28; cdr3_length: 13; cdr3_aa: CASKQGAYNEQFF; cdr3_nt: TGTGCCAGCAAGCAGGGGGCTTACAATGAGCAGTTCTTC
j_call: TRBJ2-4; clone_size: NA; d_call: NA; v_call: TRBV30; cdr3_length: 13; cdr3_aa: CASGGGGKNIQYF; cdr3_nt: TGTGCCTCGGGGGGCGGGGGCAAAAACATTCAGTACTTC
j_call: TRBJ2-2; clone_size: NA; d_call: TRBD1; v_call: TRBV5-1; cdr3_length: 15; cdr3_aa: CASSVMGQLTGELFF; cdr3_nt: TGCGCCAGCAGCGTGATGGGACAGTTAACCGGGGAGCTGTTTTTT
j_call: TRBJ1-2; clone_size: NA; d_call: TRBD1; v_call: TRBV6-6; cdr3_length: 15; cdr3_aa: CASSYYRDSNYGYTF; cdr3_nt: TGTGCCAGCAGTTACTATCGGGACAGTAACTATGGCTACACCTTC
j_call: TRBJ2-5; clone_size: NA; d_call: NA; v_call: TRBV21-1; cdr3_length: 15; cdr3_aa: CASSYFGGTVETQYF; cdr3_nt: TGTGCCAGCAGCTACTTTGGAGGCACCGTGGAGACCCAGTACTTC
j_call: TRBJ2-1; clone_size: NA; d_call: TRBD2; v_call: TRBV10-3; cdr3_length: 16; cdr3_aa: CAISEGGGAPYNEQFF; cdr3_nt: TGTGCCATCAGTGAGGGCGGGGGGGCCCCCTACAATGAGCAGTTCTTC
j_call: TRBJ1-4; clone_size: few; d_call: NA; v_call: TRBV19; cdr3_length: 14; cdr3_aa: CASSTTGMSEKLFF; cdr3_nt: TGTGCCAGTAGTACGACAGGAATGAGTGAAAAACTGTTTTTT
j_call: TRBJ2-1; clone_size: NA; d_call: TRBD2; v_call: TRBV5-1; cdr3_length: 19; cdr3_aa: CASSSRGSGGFSSYNEQFF; cdr3_nt: TGCGCCAGCAGCTCCCGGGGTAGCGGGGGCTTTAGCTCCTACAATGAGCAGTTCTTC
j_call: TRBJ2-1; clone_size: NA; d_call: NA; v_call: TRBV6-4; cdr3_length: 14; cdr3_aa: CASSERGSYNEQFF; cdr3_nt: TGTGCCAGCAGTGAGCGGGGCTCCTACAATGAGCAGTTCTTC
j_call: TRBJ2-6; clone_size: once; d_call: TRBD1; v_call: TRBV27; cdr3_length: 17; cdr3_aa: CASSNRDRSSGANVLTF; cdr3_nt: TGTGCCAGCAGTAACCGGGACAGGTCCTCTGGGGCCAACGTCCTGACTTTC
j_call: TRBJ1-2; clone_size: NA; d_call: TRBD1; v_call: TRBV2; cdr3_length: 13; cdr3_aa: CASSKTGWVGYTF; cdr3_nt: TGTGCCAGCAGTAAGACAGGGTGGGTTGGCTACACCTTC
j_call: TRBJ1-1; clone_size: NA; d_call: TRBD1; v_call: TRBV30; cdr3_length: 15; cdr3_aa: CAWSILQGANTEAFF; cdr3_nt: TGTGCCTGGTCGATACTACAGGGGGCGAACACTGAAGCTTTCTTT
j_call: TRBJ2-7; clone_size: NA; d_call: NA; v_call: TRBV10-1; cdr3_length: 14; cdr3_aa: CASSAPGGTYEQYF; cdr3_nt: TGCGCCAGCAGTGCTCCAGGGGGGACCTACGAGCAGTACTTC
j_call: TRBJ1-2; clone_size: NA; d_call: NA; v_call: TRBV29-1; cdr3_length: 13; cdr3_aa: CSVEQTDSYGYTF; cdr3_nt: TGCAGCGTTGAGCAGACAGACTCCTATGGCTACACCTTC
j_call: TRBJ1-2; clone_size: NA; d_call: NA; v_call: TRBV5-6; cdr3_length: 13; cdr3_aa: CASSLGGHYGYTF; cdr3_nt: TGTGCCAGCAGCTTGGGGGGGCACTATGGCTACACCTTC
j_call: TRBJ1-2; clone_size: NA; d_call: TRBD1; v_call: TRBV11-2; cdr3_length: 16; cdr3_aa: CASTLLVGQGAGGYTF; cdr3_nt: TGTGCCAGCACCCTCTTAGTAGGACAGGGGGCAGGTGGCTACACCTTC
j_call: TRBJ1-5; clone_size: NA; d_call: NA; v_call: TRBV5-1; cdr3_length: 15; cdr3_aa: CASSSSGHHNQPQHF; cdr3_nt: TGCGCCAGCAGCTCGTCGGGACACCACAATCAGCCCCAGCATTTT
j_call: TRBJ1-4; clone_size: NA; d_call: NA; v_call: TRBV4-3; cdr3_length: 15; cdr3_aa: CASSQDKGTNEKLFF; cdr3_nt: TGCGCCAGCAGCCAAGACAAGGGGACTAATGAAAAACTGTTTTTT
j_call: TRBJ1-4; clone_size: NA; d_call: NA; v_call: TRBV7-9; cdr3_length: 16; cdr3_aa: CASSLDGQPTNEKLFF; cdr3_nt: TGTGCCAGCAGCTTAGACGGACAGCCAACTAATGAAAAACTGTTTTTT
j_call: TRBJ2-2; clone_size: NA; d_call: TRBD1; v_call: TRBV5-4; cdr3_length: 16; cdr3_aa: CASSLAGQANTGELFF; cdr3_nt: TGTGCCAGCAGCTTGGCCGGACAGGCAAACACCGGGGAGCTGTTTTTT
j_call: TRBJ1-2; clone_size: NA; d_call: NA; v_call: TRBV30; cdr3_length: 11; cdr3_aa: CAWRRSSGYTF; cdr3_nt: TGTGCCTGGCGGAGGTCTTCGGGCTACACCTTC
j_call: TRBJ1-2; clone_size: NA; d_call: NA; v_call: TRBV28; cdr3_length: 14; cdr3_aa: CASSLQGPGYGYTF; cdr3_nt: TGTGCCAGCAGTTTGCAGGGGCCTGGCTATGGCTACACCTTC
j_call: TRBJ1-6; clone_size: NA; d_call: NA; v_call: TRBV7-2; cdr3_length: 13; cdr3_aa: CASSPQGNSPLHF; cdr3_nt: TGTGCCAGCAGCCCACAGGGAAATTCACCCCTCCACTTT
j_call: TRBJ1-2; clone_size: NA; d_call: NA; v_call: TRBV10-3; cdr3_length: 17; cdr3_aa: CAISEWAGLSSNYGYTF; cdr3_nt: TGTGCCATCAGTGAGTGGGCAGGGCTTTCCTCTAACTATGGCTACACCTTC
j_call: TRBJ2-3; clone_size: once; d_call: NA; v_call: TRBV18; cdr3_length: 20; cdr3_aa: CASSPLIWQGPTSSTDTQYF; cdr3_nt: TGTGCCAGCTCACCACTTATTTGGCAGGGGCCCACCTCTAGCACAGATACGCAGTATTTT
j_call: TRBJ1-1; clone_size: NA; d_call: TRBD1; v_call: TRBV7-2; cdr3_length: 16; cdr3_aa: CASSFRDSIMNTEAFF; cdr3_nt: TGTGCCAGCAGCTTCCGGGACAGTATCATGAACACTGAAGCTTTCTTT